A selection of T cell receptor beta chains follows, all from one sample in a study of shared clonotypes between healthy human individuals. Assay: immunoSEQ multiplex PCR; the TCRdb copy retains only in-frame clones and omits some. The sample records roughly 110,000 clones, about 63% being singletons. Sequenced sample: memory CD8+ T cells sorted from blood. The receptors here all came from a woman in her thirties in good health. The CDR3 runs from the conserved cysteine through the conserved F or W. The D gene is left open where the match is weak. Expanded clones get a size class; other rows say once, few or many, or leave the size out.

V gene: TRBV30; clone size: NA; D gene: NA; J gene: TRBJ1-1; CDR3 DNA: TGTGCCTGGAGTGTCACCGGGGCGGGGACTGAAGCTTTCTTT; CDR3 protein: CAWSVTGAGTEAFF
V gene: TRBV2; clone size: many; D gene: TRBD1; J gene: TRBJ1-1; CDR3 DNA: TGTGCCAGCAGAGGACAGGGACGGGGGAACACTGAAGCTTTCTTT; CDR3 protein: CASRGQGRGNTEAFF
V gene: TRBV6-6; clone size: NA; D gene: TRBD1; J gene: TRBJ2-7; CDR3 DNA: TGTGCCAGCAGTACCGGGACAGGGATCTACGAGCAGTACTTC; CDR3 protein: CASSTGTGIYEQYF
V gene: TRBV6-1; clone size: many; D gene: NA; J gene: TRBJ2-7; CDR3 DNA: TGTGCCAGCAGTGACGGCTCCGGAGGGTCCTACGAGCAGTACTTC; CDR3 protein: CASSDGSGGSYEQYF
V gene: TRBV19; clone size: NA; D gene: NA; J gene: TRBJ2-1; CDR3 DNA: TGTGCCAGTAGCCCGGACTTGAACAATGAGCAGTTCTTC; CDR3 protein: CASSPDLNNEQFF
V gene: TRBV7-9; clone size: many; D gene: NA; J gene: TRBJ1-2; CDR3 DNA: TGTGCCAGCAGCTATACCGGGACAACGAACGGCTACACCTTC; CDR3 protein: CASSYTGTTNGYTF
V gene: TRBV4-1; clone size: NA; D gene: NA; J gene: TRBJ2-1; CDR3 DNA: TGCGCCAGCAGCCAAGGGCGGTCCAATGAGCAGTTCTTC; CDR3 protein: CASSQGRSNEQFF
V gene: TRBV6-1; clone size: NA; D gene: NA; J gene: TRBJ1-4; CDR3 DNA: TGTGCCAGCAGTGGTCAGGGACGAAATGAAAAACTGTTTTTT; CDR3 protein: CASSGQGRNEKLFF
V gene: TRBV25-1; clone size: few; D gene: NA; J gene: TRBJ2-1; CDR3 DNA: TGTGCCAGCACCGCAGAACAGGCCAATGAGCAGTTCTTC; CDR3 protein: CASTAEQANEQFF
V gene: TRBV6-1; clone size: NA; D gene: TRBD2; J gene: TRBJ2-2; CDR3 DNA: TGTGCCAGCAGTGCCTCTTTTTCTAGCGGCTTCACCGGGGAGCTGTTTTTT; CDR3 protein: CASSASFSSGFTGELFF
V gene: TRBV10-2; clone size: NA; D gene: NA; J gene: TRBJ1-2; CDR3 DNA: TGCGCCAGCAGTGGTCTGGGTGTGAACTATGGCTACACCTTC; CDR3 protein: CASSGLGVNYGYTF